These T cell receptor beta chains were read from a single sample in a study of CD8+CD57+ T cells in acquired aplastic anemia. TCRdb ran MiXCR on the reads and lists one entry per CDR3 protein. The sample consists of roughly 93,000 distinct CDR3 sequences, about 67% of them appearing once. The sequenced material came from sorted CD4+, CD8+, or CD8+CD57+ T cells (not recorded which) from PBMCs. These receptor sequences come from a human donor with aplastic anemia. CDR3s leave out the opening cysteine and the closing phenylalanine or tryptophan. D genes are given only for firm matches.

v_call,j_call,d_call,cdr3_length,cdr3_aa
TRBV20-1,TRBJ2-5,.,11,SARVGVRETQY
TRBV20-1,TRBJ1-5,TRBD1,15,SARDAGQDHSNQPQH
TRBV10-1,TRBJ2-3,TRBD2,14,ASSATSGGGTDTQY
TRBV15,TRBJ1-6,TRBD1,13,ATSPRTGGNSPLH
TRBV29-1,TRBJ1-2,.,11,SVEDPGNYGYT
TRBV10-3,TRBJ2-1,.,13,AISVDLSSYNEQF
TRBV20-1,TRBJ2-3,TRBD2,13,SARHGAGAGETQY
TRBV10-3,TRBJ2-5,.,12,AISAPSDQETQY
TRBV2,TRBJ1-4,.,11,ASSGGLGEKLF
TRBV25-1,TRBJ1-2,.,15,ASRSRDFPRRGYGYT